Below are 23 T cell receptor beta chains sequenced from a single sample in a study of post-analysis software for immune sequencing data. The study's findings and limits: Among four to six TRBV segments more frequent in patients than controls were TRBV5-6, TRBV5-1 and TRBV20-1.

No antigen is known for these receptors. Sequencing libraries made from TCR beta cDNA carried unique molecular identifiers. TCRdb redid the calling of the PCR reads with MiXCR, one entry per CDR3 protein. This sample has around 400,000 distinct CDR3 sequences; around a third occur once, and the top ten carry roughly an eighth. The sequencing sample was made of blood. All receptors come from a girl between 5 and 17 years old with multiple sclerosis.

The chain is built from TRBV4-2 and TRBJ2-4, with D perhaps TRBD2 (6 bases). TRBJ2-7 explains the end of the DNA better; the J call may be wrong. Germline-derived CDR1 and CDR2 are LGHNA and YNFKEQ. This CDR3 is 15 amino acids long. CDR3: CASSQEDYLSNEQYF. The CDR3 bases are TGTGCCAGCAGCCAAGAGGACTACCTTTCCAACGAGCAGTACTTC.

This clonotype was counted between two and nine times. The gene calls are TRBV7-9 and TRBJ2-7, with TRBD2 matching over 8 bases. The CDR3 runs to 15 residues. The germline CDR1 and CDR2 sequences are SEHNR and FQNEAQ (reference sequence). After removal of 5 bases from V and 1 base from J, the junction contained 7 bases not matched to a gene. The CDR3 sequence is CASSKLAEPSYEQYF. The CDR3 coding sequence is TGTGCCAGCAGCAAACTAGCGGAGCCATCCTACGAGCAGTACTTC.

Concerning this clonotype: A read error may explain this, as a much larger clone is one base away. The chain combines TRBV29-1 with TRBJ2-5; TRBD2 aligns across 8 bases. Germline V gene lookup returns CDR1 SQVTM and CDR2 ANQGSEA. The V gene end was trimmed by 0 bases and the J gene end by 2 bases; junction bases not matched to a gene: 5. The CDR3 spans 15 residues. The CDR3 nucleotides read TGCAGCGTTGAAGATCGGGGGGGGATTCAAGAGACCCAGTACTTC. Residues: CSVEDRGGIQETQYF.

This clonotype was detected a few times. The chain employs TRBV5-4 and TRBJ2-1, with 8 bases matching TRBD1. V lost 4 bases and J lost 3; bases outside the gene matches: 6. CDR1 is SGHNT, CDR2 YYREEE, per germline (reference sequence). The length of the CDR3 is 15 residues. The DNA for the CDR3 is TGTGCCAGCAGCCCGGGACAGGCGAACTACAATGAGCAGTTCTTC. Encoded protein: CASSPGQANYNEQFF.

This clonotype turned up a few times. The V call is TRBV12-3 or TRBV12-4, the J call TRBJ1-6; D perhaps matches TRBD1 (5 bases). V was cut by 2 bases and J by 10 bases, with 12 bases left in between. CDR3 length: 14 amino acids. The chain's CDR3 is CASSLPRAGSPLHF. CDR3 bases: TGTGCCAGCAGTTTACCCAGGGCGGGATCACCCCTCCACTTT.

V and J are TRBV29-1 and TRBJ2-1; D remains ambiguous. Germline V gives CDR1 SQVTM, CDR2 ANQGSEA. V lost 7 bases to trimming and J lost 6 bases, with 10 bases between them. The CDR3 runs to 11 residues. In nucleotides, the CDR3 is TGCAGCGCTTCAGCGAGCAATGAGCAGTTCTTC. Residues: CSASASNEQFF.

This clonotype was observed a handful of times. The chain carries TRBV12-3 or TRBV12-4 and TRBJ1-1; the D gene is possibly TRBD1 (5 bases). Trimming shortened V by 2 bases and J by 0 bases, and 7 bases separated the two germline ends. The CDR3 spans 14 residues. CDR3 coding DNA: TGTGCCAGCAGTTTACAGGGTATGAACACTGAAGCTTTCTTT. It specifies CASSLQGMNTEAFF.

The gene calls are TRBV5-1 and TRBJ2-6, with D perhaps matching TRBD1 or TRBD2 (6 bases each). Germline CDR1 and CDR2: SGHRS and YFSETQ. This CDR3 spans 19 amino acids. V was shortened by 5 bases and J by 2 bases, with 23 bases between the two germline ends. The CDR3 protein is CASSFEQGLRLTGANVLTF. For the CDR3, the DNA is TGCGCCAGCAGTTTCGAACAGGGACTGCGCCTTACTGGGGCCAACGTCCTGACTTTC.

The chain combines TRBV29-1 with TRBJ1-2, with TRBD1 as a possible D gene (6 bases). The CDR3 runs 17 residues. Germline loops: CDR1 SQVTM, CDR2 ANQGSEA. With 0 bases removed from V and 4 bases from J, the gap between germline ends came to 21 bases. In nucleotides, the CDR3 is TGCAGCGTTGAAGATCAAGGATGGGGGGCCGAGGGCTATGGCTACACCTTC. Translated: CSVEDQGWGAEGYGYTF.

The chain joins TRBV6-6 to TRBJ1-1; D gene ambiguous. The CDR3 totals 14 residues. V lost 6 bases and J lost 2, with 13 bases in between. Germline CDR1 reads MNHNY; CDR2 reads SVGAGI (reference sequence). The CDR3: CASSTGNGNTEAFF. CDR3 bases: TGTGCCAGCAGCACCGGGAACGGAAACACTGAAGCTTTCTTT.

This rearrangement joins TRBV2 to TRBJ2-3; possible D gene TRBD2, 6 bases. The CDR3 runs 17 residues. Per the germline V gene, CDR1 is SNHLY and CDR2 is FYNNEI. Trimming stripped 6 bases from V and 0 bases from J, with 19 bases between. This chain's CDR3 is CASRKGLISTSTDTQYF. The CDR3 DNA follows: TGTGCCAGCAGGAAGGGACTCATTTCTACTAGCACAGATACGCAGTATTTT.

V is TRBV20-1 and J is TRBJ2-5; D call uncertain. The closer fit of TRBJ2-7 to the DNA end suggests the J call may be wrong. The germline V gene has CDR1 DFQATT and CDR2 SNEGSKA (reference sequence). There are 16 residues in the CDR3. CDR3 bases: TGCAGTGCTAGCCGGTTGGTGGGATCCCTATCATACGAGCAGTACTTC. As protein: CSASRLVGSLSYEQYF.

In its sample, this clonotype was seen a few times. V usage is TRBV9 and J usage is TRBJ1-2, with 11 bases that match TRBD1. Germline trimming cut 1 base from V and 2 bases from J; bases unmatched to any gene: 10. This CDR3 is 18 amino acids long. Per the germline V gene, CDR1 is SGDLS and CDR2 is YYNGEE. The DNA for the CDR3 is TGTGCCAGCAGCGTAAACCGGGACAGGGGGTCCGGCAACTATGGCTACACCTTC. Amino acid sequence: CASSVNRDRGSGNYGYTF.

About this clonotype: An end of the junction differs from the germline gene, which may be a read error. V and J are TRBV20-1 and TRBJ2-3; 7 bases align to TRBD2. CDR3 length: 16 residues. Germline V gives CDR1 DFQATT, CDR2 SNEGSKA (reference sequence). CDR3 coding DNA: TGCAGTGCTAGAGATTGGGATAGCGGGTTCACAGGTACGCAGTATTTT. Translated: CSARDWDSGFTGTQYF.

This clonotype was seen a few times. V and J are TRBV6-5 and TRBJ1-2; 9 bases are a match to TRBD1. Germline loops: CDR1 MNHEY, CDR2 SVGAGI. The CDR3 totals 13 residues. V was pared by 9 bases and J by 2 bases, with 4 bases of the junction left unmatched. The CDR3 nucleotides are TGTGCCAGTAGGGACAGGGCGAACTATGGCTACACCTTC. It translates to CASRDRANYGYTF.

A few counts support this clonotype. The chain recombines TRBV29-1 with TRBJ2-7; 13 nucleotides match TRBD2. CDR1 is SQVTM and CDR2 is ANQGSEA in the germline V gene. This CDR3 has 18 residues. The V and J ends lost 1 base and 5 bases, in that order; junction bases with no gene match: 14. In DNA form, the CDR3 reads TGCAGCGTTGAAGTAACTAGCGGGGGGGCGGTTCATTATAACGAGCAGTACTTC. Encoded protein: CSVEVTSGGAVHYNEQYF.

Only a few counts were recorded for this clonotype. The chain employs TRBV29-1 and TRBJ1-2; D ambiguous. Between the trimmed V and J ends, which lost 5 bases and 4 bases, there was a span of 11 bases. The CDR3 is 12 amino acids. Germline V gives CDR1 SQVTM, CDR2 ANQGSEA. CDR3 amino acids: CSVQTGSYGYTF. The CDR3 DNA reads as TGCAGCGTTCAGACTGGGTCCTATGGCTACACCTTC.

This clonotype has just a few counts. The chain uses TRBV15 and TRBJ1-5; D call uncertain. Trimming shortened V by 5 bases and J by 4 bases, and 6 bases separated the two germline ends. Germline CDR1 is LNHNV and CDR2 is YYDKDF (reference sequence). The CDR3 contains 12 residues. This CDR3 reads CATSSGNQPQHF. The CDR3 DNA reads TGTGCCACCAGCTCTGGAAATCAGCCCCAGCATTTT.

This chain connects TRBV19 to TRBJ1-2; a weak D match, TRBD1 (5 bases). The CDR3 is made up of 14 amino acids. V dropped 0 bases and J dropped 8 bases, with 13 bases sitting between them. Germline V CDR1 and CDR2: LNHDA, SQIVND (reference sequence). The CDR3 sequence is CASSIEGRDSGYTF. The CDR3 DNA is TGTGCCAGTAGTATAGAAGGCAGGGATTCCGGCTACACCTTC. Complete variable domain (other parts from reference TRBV19 and TRBJ1-2): DGGITQSPKYLFRKEGQNVTLSCEQNLNHDAMYWYRQDPGQGLRLIYYSQIVNDFQKGDIAEGYSVSREKKESFPLTVTSAQKNPTAFYLCASSIEGRDSGYTFGSGTRLTVV.

This clonotype was picked up many times. The CDR3 DNA sequence: TGTGCCAGCAGAGACAGGGGCTCCTACAATGAGCAGTTCTTC. Translated, it gives CASRDRGSYNEQFF. This sequence joins TRBV6-5 and TRBJ2-1; 8 nucleotides agree with TRBD1. Germline values: CDR1 MNHEY, CDR2 SVGAGI. The CDR3 runs to 14 residues. V trimming: 6 bases; J trimming: 0 bases; junction bases outside the gene matches: 1.

This chain links TRBV5-1 with TRBJ2-2; 10 nucleotides align to TRBD2. There are 17 residues in the CDR3. Germline CDR1 SGHRS, CDR2 YFSETQ. The V gene end was trimmed by 0 bases and the J gene end by 4 bases; junction bases not matched to a gene: 6. The CDR3 DNA is TGCGCCAGCAGCTTGGTCCAGCGGGGGGGTTTCACCGGGGAGCTGTTTTTT. Translation: CASSLVQRGGFTGELFF.

This chain connects TRBV28 to TRBJ2-7; 8 nucleotides match TRBD1. The CDR3 totals 14 residues. With 6 bases clipped from V and 0 bases from J, the junction kept 4 bases outside the gene matches. Germline V lookup: CDR1 MDHEN, CDR2 SYDVKM. CDR3 sequence: CASSPQGASYEQYF. CDR3 nucleotides: TGTGCCAGCAGCCCTCAGGGGGCCTCCTACGAGCAGTACTTC.

The rearrangement links TRBV7-2 to TRBJ2-5; no definite D call. Trimming shortened V by 5 bases and J by 5 bases, and 9 bases separated the two germline ends. This CDR3 comprises 12 residues. Germline V gene lookup returns CDR1 SGHTA and CDR2 FQGNSA. For the CDR3, the DNA is TGTGCCAGCAGCGACCCGGCGGAGACCCAGTACTTC. This gives the protein CASSDPAETQYF.